This T cell receptor (beta chain) was sequenced for a study of identical twins. Remarks on this clonotype: Its antigen remains unidentified.

The CDR3 totals 15 residues. V gave up 8 bases and J gave up 1 base; unmatched junction bases: 9. In germline, CDR1 is MNHNS, CDR2 SASEGT. Study-level findings and limits: Beta clonotypes that were abundant in cord blood contained fewer insertions, a pattern absent from memory repertoires.

TCRdb passed the 5' RACE reads through MiXCR, listing each CDR3 protein once. The table records 1.5 million or so distinct CDR3 sequences, under 35% of them present only once. The chain recombines TRBV6-1 with TRBJ2-3; TRBD1 agrees at 7 bases. The receptor was isolated from a newborn girl in good health. The sequenced sample consisted of cord blood. CDR3 sequence (DNA): TGTGCCAGCGACAAACAGGGGAAGGGCACAGATACGCAGTATTTT. As protein: CASDKQGKGTDTQYF.